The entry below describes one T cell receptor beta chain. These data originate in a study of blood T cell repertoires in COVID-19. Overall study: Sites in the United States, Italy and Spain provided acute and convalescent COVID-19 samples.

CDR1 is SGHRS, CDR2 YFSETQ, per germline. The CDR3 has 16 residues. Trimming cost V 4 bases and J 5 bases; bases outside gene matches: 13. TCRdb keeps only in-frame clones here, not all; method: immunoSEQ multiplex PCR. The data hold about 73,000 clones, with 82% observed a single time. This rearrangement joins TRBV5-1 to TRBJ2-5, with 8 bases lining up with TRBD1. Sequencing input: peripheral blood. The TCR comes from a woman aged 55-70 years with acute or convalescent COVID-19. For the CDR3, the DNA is TGCGCCAGCAGCATCGGACAGGGTAGAGCCCTCGAGACCCAGTACTTC. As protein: CASSIGQGRALETQYF.